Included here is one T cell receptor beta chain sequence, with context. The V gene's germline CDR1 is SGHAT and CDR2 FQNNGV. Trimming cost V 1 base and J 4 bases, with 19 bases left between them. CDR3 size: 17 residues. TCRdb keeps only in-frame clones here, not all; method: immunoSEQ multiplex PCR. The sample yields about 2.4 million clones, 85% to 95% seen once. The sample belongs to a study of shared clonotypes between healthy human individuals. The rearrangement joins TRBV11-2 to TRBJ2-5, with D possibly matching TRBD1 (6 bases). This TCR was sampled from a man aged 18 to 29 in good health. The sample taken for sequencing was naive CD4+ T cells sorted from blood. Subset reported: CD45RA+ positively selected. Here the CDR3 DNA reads TGTGCCAGCAGCTTAGCCCCCTTAGCGAGCAGGGGAGAGACCCAGTACTTC. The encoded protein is CASSLAPLASRGETQYF.